The 5 T cell receptor beta chains below all came from one sample that was sequenced in a study of T cells in Graves' hyperthyroidism and ophthalmopathy. RNA transcripts yielded amplified TCR beta CDR3 regions. HTBI primers were employed in a first-round RT-PCR of the TCR CDR3. TCRdb re-called the multiplex PCR reads with MiXCR, one entry per CDR3 protein. The sample includes about 300,000 distinct CDR3 sequences, around 17% of them seen just once. The sequencing sample was made of blood. Receptors originate from a man aged 30 to 45 with Graves' hyperthyroidism.

The chain has TRBV5-1 and TRBJ2-7; no firm D call. V lost 3 bases and J 5 bases, leaving 24 bases between the germline ends. CDR3 size: 17 residues. Germline V gene lookup returns CDR1 SGHRS and CDR2 YFSETQ. The CDR3 is CASSSLGPRSHLNEQYF. CDR3 sequence (DNA): TGCGCCAGCAGCTCCCTCGGGCCTAGGAGCCATCTGAACGAGCAGTACTTC. Drawing the rest from reference TRBV5-1 and TRBJ2-7, the complete variable domain is KAGVTQTPRYLIKTRGQQVTLSCSPISGHRSVSWYQQTPGQGLQFLFEYFSETQRNKGNFPGRFSGRQFSNSRSEMNVSTLELGDSALYLCASSSLGPRSHLNEQYFGPGTRLTVT.

This rearrangement joins TRBV14 to TRBJ1-5; maybe TRBD1 (5 bases). Germline-derived CDR1 and CDR2 are SGHDN and FVKESK. The V end was cut by 3 bases, the J end by 3 bases, with 18 bases between. CDR3 size: 17 residues. CDR3 loop: CASSQGPGPKINQPQHF. CDR3 DNA: TGTGCCAGCAGCCAGGGACCGGGACCCAAAATCAATCAGCCCCAGCATTTT.

This chain uses TRBV20-1 with TRBJ2-7; 7 bases line up with TRBD2. The CDR3 contains 22 residues. The germline V gene has CDR1 DFQATT and CDR2 SNEGSKA (reference sequence). Losses at the gene ends were 5 bases for V and 2 bases for J; bases not matched to a gene: 33. DNA of the CDR3: TGCAGTGCTCCCGTGCAGGGTGCCGCTGTAGGCGGGAGTGTCGGTCTAGCCTACGAGCAGTACTTC. It translates to CSAPVQGAAVGGSVGLAYEQYF.

This clonotype was seen at least ten times. The chain has TRBV5-8 and TRBJ1-4; TRBD1 might be the D (5 bases). V lost 0 bases and J lost 0, with 15 bases in between. In germline, CDR1 is SGHTS, CDR2 YDEGEE. The CDR3 has 18 residues. CDR3 nucleotide sequence: TGTGCCAGCAGCTTGGATGCAGGGACCTTTGCAACTAATGAAAAACTGTTTTTT. Translating it yields CASSLDAGTFATNEKLFF.

This clonotype was seen many times. The chain links TRBV7-9 to TRBJ2-5; TRBD2 matches at 7 bases. There are 17 residues in the CDR3. Germline assignment: CDR1 SEHNR and CDR2 FQNEAQ (reference sequence). J gave up 3 bases and V 6 bases, and 16 bases lay outside the gene matches. CDR3 sequence: CASSSGGRGSIEETQYF. The CDR3 bases are TGTGCCAGCAGTTCCGGGGGGAGGGGATCAATAGAAGAGACCCAGTACTTC.